Listed here are 21 T cell receptor beta chains from one sample, sequenced in a study of shared clonotypes between healthy human individuals. The repertoire was sequenced with immunoSEQ multiplex PCR; TCRdb's copy has only in-frame clones and lacks some. The sample contains about 2.4 million clones, approximately 94% of which appear only once. Sequenced: naive CD4+ T cells sorted from blood. Subset given: CD45RA+ positively selected. All receptors derive from a man between 18 and 35 years old in good health.

About this clone: The sample contains more than one DNA sequence encoding this CDR3. The chain uses TRBV30 and TRBJ2-7; 9 positions agree with TRBD1. Germline assignment: CDR1 GTSNPN and CDR2 SVGIG (reference sequence). The CDR3 loop spans 13 amino acids. Trimming removed 4 bases from V and 2 bases from J; junction bases left unmatched: 3. CDR3 in amino acids: CAWTGQGPYEQYF. The CDR3 region has the DNA TGTGCCTGGACCGGACAGGGGCCCTACGAGCAGTACTTC.

The rearrangement joins TRBV5-5 to TRBJ1-6; D is ambiguous. Trimming left V 1 base short and J 6 bases short, with 11 bases between. Germline V gene lookup returns CDR1 SGHKS and CDR2 YYEKEE (reference sequence). This CDR3 comprises 15 residues. The chain's CDR3 is CASSLIFTTNSPLHF. CDR3 DNA sequence: TGTGCCAGCAGCTTGATTTTTACTACTAATTCACCCCTCCACTTT.

The V and J genes are TRBV18 and TRBJ2-3, with 7 bases matching TRBD1. There are 15 residues in the CDR3. Germline V CDR1 and CDR2: KGHSH, LQKENI. V lost 6 bases, J lost 0 bases, and 6 bases stayed unmatched. For the CDR3, the DNA is TGTGCCAGCTCGCGATCGACAGGGAGCACAGATACGCAGTATTTT. Its protein product is CASSRSTGSTDTQYF.

The chain has TRBV7-2 and TRBJ1-1, with TRBD1 as a possible D gene (5 bases). Trimming cost V 5 bases and J 4 bases, with 17 bases left between them. Germline CDR1 reads SGHTA; CDR2 reads FQGNSA. The CDR3 has 15 residues. CDR3 sequence reads: CASSALGGWVTEAFF. The CDR3 DNA reads as TGTGCCAGCAGCGCCCTGGGGGGGTGGGTCACTGAAGCTTTCTTT.

The rearrangement uses TRBV6-6 and TRBJ1-2, with 10 bases matching TRBD1. V gave up 6 bases and J gave up 8 bases; unmatched junction bases: 9. This CDR3 comprises 14 residues. The germline CDR1 and CDR2 sequences are MNHNY and SVGAGI (reference sequence). The CDR3 sequence: CASSGPDRGHGYTF. Here the CDR3 DNA reads TGTGCCAGCAGCGGACCCGACAGGGGGCACGGCTACACCTTC.

The V and J genes are TRBV7-2 and TRBJ2-1; no clear D gene. Germline assignment: CDR1 SGHTA and CDR2 FQGNSA. V gave up 2 bases and J gave up 1 base, with 9 bases separating them. CDR3 length equals 15 residues. The CDR3 region has the DNA TGTGCCAGCAGCTTATTTGCGTCGTCCTACAATGAGCAGTTCTTC. As protein: CASSLFASSYNEQFF.

The genes are TRBV30 and TRBJ2-7; 8 bases match TRBD1. The CDR3 has 13 residues. The J segment lost 12 bases and the V segment lost 2 bases, leaving 12 bases of the junction unmatched. Germline CDR1 and CDR2: GTSNPN and SVGIG (reference sequence). The CDR3 loop reads CAWSPETGVSVYF. The DNA of the CDR3 is TGTGCCTGGAGTCCCGAGACAGGGGTTTCGGTGTACTTC.

This clone was seen more than once but under ten times. J is TRBJ1-2 and V is TRBV18; 8 bases are a match to TRBD1. Germline CDR1 KGHSH, CDR2 LQKENI. V was clipped by 3 bases and J by 6 bases; unmatched bases: 6. The CDR3 loop spans 14 amino acids. The CDR3 loop reads CASSPPQGVNGYTF. CDR3 DNA sequence: TGTGCCAGCTCACCGCCACAGGGGGTGAATGGCTACACCTTC.

The chain is built from TRBV19 and TRBJ2-5, with 11 nucleotides matching TRBD1. Germline CDR1 LNHDA, CDR2 SQIVND (reference sequence). V shed 5 bases, J shed 5 bases, and the junction held 4 bases outside the gene matches. The CDR3 runs to 14 residues. The CDR3 nucleotides are TGTGCCAGTAGTTCGGGACAGGGGGTTGAGACCCAGTACTTC. This translates into CASSSGQGVETQYF.

The chain links TRBV6-1 to TRBJ2-7, with D tentatively TRBD1 or TRBD2 (5 bases each). CDR3 length equals 17 residues. Germline V gene sequence: CDR1 MNHNS, CDR2 SASEGT. V lost 0 bases to trimming and J lost 4 bases, with 19 bases between them. In nucleotides, the CDR3 is TGTGCCAGCAGTGAAGCAGGGGCGAGCGGAAGAGGATACGAGCAGTACTTC. Its translation: CASSEAGASGRGYEQYF.

This rearrangement joins TRBV30 to TRBJ2-7; TRBD1 is a possible D gene (5 bases). In germline, CDR1 is GTSNPN, CDR2 SVGIG (reference sequence). The CDR3 runs to 14 residues. The V gene lost 3 bases and the J gene lost 7 bases, with 19 bases spanning the gap. The CDR3 bases are TGTGCCTGGAGAGCACAGGCCACCCCAGGGGAGCAGTACTTC. Protein: CAWRAQATPGEQYF.

The chain links TRBV7-6 to TRBJ2-1; 14 bases agree with TRBD2. The CDR3 length is 18 residues. V trimming: 5 bases; J trimming: 4 bases; junction bases outside the gene matches: 10. Germline lookup yields CDR1 SGHVS and CDR2 FNYEAQ. The CDR3 bases are TGTGCCAGCAGCCAGACTAGCGGGAGGGCCAAGGCTTACAATGAGCAGTTCTTC. This codes for CASSQTSGRAKAYNEQFF.

The chain uses TRBV9 and TRBJ2-2, with 9 bases identical to TRBD1. The CDR3 has 15 residues. Unmatched junction bases numbered 6, after V lost 4 bases and J lost 5 bases. CDR1 SGDLS and CDR2 YYNGEE come from the germline V gene. The CDR3: CASSPRQGVTGELFF. The CDR3 DNA follows: TGTGCCAGCAGCCCCCGACAGGGGGTGACCGGGGAGCTGTTTTTT.

The rearrangement joins TRBV29-1 to TRBJ2-7; 8 nucleotides line up with TRBD1. Germline CDR1 is SQVTM and CDR2 is ANQGSEA. V was pared by 7 bases and J by 2 bases, with 4 bases of the junction left unmatched. The CDR3 covers 12 residues. Here the CDR3 reads CSGQGATYEQYF. Written as DNA, the CDR3 is TGCAGCGGCCAGGGGGCCACCTACGAGCAGTACTTC.

V gene TRBV29-1 combines with J gene TRBJ2-3, with unresolved D. The CDR3 contains 14 residues. Germline V CDR1 and CDR2: SQVTM, ANQGSEA. Trimming left V 4 bases short and J 2 bases short, with 13 bases between. CDR3 nucleotides: TGCAGCGTTGTTGAACACATTAACACAGATACGCAGTATTTT. Translation: CSVVEHINTDTQYF.

The chain links TRBV5-1 to TRBJ1-2, with a weak D call TRBD1 (5 bases). V was shortened by 4 bases and J by 4 bases, with 14 bases between the two germline ends. Germline V gene lookup returns CDR1 SGHRS and CDR2 YFSETQ. This CDR3 region has 14 residues. The CDR3 spells CASSRDVFVYGYTF. The CDR3 region has the DNA TGCGCCAGCAGCCGGGACGTCTTTGTCTATGGCTACACCTTC. The variable domain in full, completed from reference TRBV5-1 and TRBJ1-2, reads KAGVTQTPRYLIKTRGQQVTLSCSPISGHRSVSWYQQTPGQGLQFLFEYFSETQRNKGNFPGRFSGRQFSNSRSEMNVSTLELGDSALYLCASSRDVFVYGYTFGSGTRLTVV.

V and J are TRBV5-1 and TRBJ2-7, with D hard to call. V was cut by 4 bases and J by 3 bases, with 14 bases left in between. This CDR3 has 14 residues. CDR1 SGHRS and CDR2 YFSETQ come from the germline V gene. CDR3 amino acids: CASSPNDWSYEQYF. CDR3 DNA sequence: TGCGCCAGCAGCCCAAACGACTGGAGCTACGAGCAGTACTTC.

DNA of the CDR3: TGTGCCAGCAGCTCGGGGCTGACTGAAGCTTTCTTT. Translated, it gives CASSSGLTEAFF. The V call is TRBV5-6, the J call TRBJ1-1, with D perhaps matching TRBD1 (5 bases). The CDR3 length is 12 residues. Germline lookup yields CDR1 SGHDT and CDR2 YYEEEE. Trimming left V 3 bases short and J 5 bases short, with 8 bases between.

A word on this clone: This sample includes further DNA sequences coding for the same CDR3. The rearrangement links TRBV5-1 to TRBJ1-1; possible D gene TRBD1, 5 bases. The CDR3 is 15 amino acids. The germline V gene has CDR1 SGHRS and CDR2 YFSETQ. Trimming removed 4 bases at V and 2 bases at J, with 15 bases between. CDR3 nucleotides: TGCGCCAGCAGCCTAGGCGCAGGGCCAAACACTGAAGCTTTCTTT. It encodes CASSLGAGPNTEAFF.

V is TRBV19 and J is TRBJ2-4; D perhaps matches TRBD2 (6 bases). Trimming pared 5 bases from V and 0 bases from J, leaving 14 bases between. The germline CDR1 and CDR2 sequences are LNHDA and SQIVND (reference sequence). CDR3 length: 16 residues. DNA for the CDR3: TGTGCCAGTAGTCCTCGGGACTTTCTAGCCAAAAACATTCAGTACTTC. It translates to CASSPRDFLAKNIQYF.

Of note for this clone: At the DNA level, this CDR3 is encoded by other sequences in the same sample as well. This rearrangement joins TRBV5-1 to TRBJ2-2; D remains unclear. Trimming pared 4 bases from V and 0 bases from J, leaving 10 bases between. This CDR3 is built from 15 residues. Germline CDR1 SGHRS, CDR2 YFSETQ. CDR3 protein: CASSPAGANTGELFF. DNA of the CDR3: TGCGCCAGCAGCCCGGCTGGAGCGAACACCGGGGAGCTGTTTTTT.